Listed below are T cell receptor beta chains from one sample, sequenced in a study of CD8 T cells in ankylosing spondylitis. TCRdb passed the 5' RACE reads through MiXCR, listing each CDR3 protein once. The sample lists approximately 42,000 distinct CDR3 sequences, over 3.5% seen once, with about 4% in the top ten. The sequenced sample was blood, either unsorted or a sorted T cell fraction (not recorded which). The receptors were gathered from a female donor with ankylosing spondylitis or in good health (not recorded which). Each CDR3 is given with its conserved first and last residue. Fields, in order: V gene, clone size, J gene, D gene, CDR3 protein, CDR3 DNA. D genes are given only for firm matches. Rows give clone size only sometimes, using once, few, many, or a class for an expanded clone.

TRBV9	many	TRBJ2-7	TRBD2	CASSGGLAGTYEQYF	TGTGCCAGCAGCGGCGGACTAGCGGGGACCTACGAGCAGTACTTC
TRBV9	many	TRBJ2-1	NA	CASSVVGSNEQFF	TGTGCCAGCAGCGTAGTTGGGTCCAATGAGCAGTTCTTC
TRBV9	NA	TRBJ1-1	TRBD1	CASTRGASTEAFF	TGTGCCAGCACCAGGGGGGCGAGCACTGAAGCTTTCTTT
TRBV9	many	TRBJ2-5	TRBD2	CASSTHGGAGETQYF	TGTGCCAGCAGCACCCACGGGGGGGCCGGAGAGACCCAGTACTTC
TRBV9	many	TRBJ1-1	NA	CASSVYGQGSTEAFF	TGTGCCAGCAGCGTATATGGGCAGGGGTCCACTGAAGCTTTCTTT
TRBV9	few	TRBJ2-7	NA	CASSADGGLGEQYF	TGTGCCAGCAGCGCCGACGGGGGCCTCGGCGAGCAGTACTTC
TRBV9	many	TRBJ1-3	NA	CASSPRESGNTIYF	TGTGCCAGCAGTCCCCGGGAGTCTGGAAACACCATATATTTT
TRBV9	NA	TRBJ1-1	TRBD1	CASSVSVGGLGQGNTEAFF	TGTGCCAGCAGCGTTTCTGTTGGGGGTCTCGGACAGGGGAACACTGAAGCTTTCTTT
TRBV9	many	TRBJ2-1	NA	CASSVVGGRGNEQFF	TGTGCCAGCAGCGTAGTAGGGGGAAGGGGGAATGAGCAGTTCTTC
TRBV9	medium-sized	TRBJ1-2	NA	CASSVAPANYGYTF	TGTGCCAGCAGCGTAGCCCCAGCTAACTATGGCTACACCTTC
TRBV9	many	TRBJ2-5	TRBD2	CASSVSSSGGAWETQYF	TGTGCCAGCAGCGTCTCCTCTAGCGGGGGGGCCTGGGAGACCCAGTACTTC
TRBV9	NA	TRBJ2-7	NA	CASSVTGSQSEQYF	TGTGCCAGCAGCGTGACGGGCAGTCAATCCGAGCAGTACTTC
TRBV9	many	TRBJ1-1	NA	CASTPGPGRTEAFF	TGTGCCAGCACCCCAGGTCCGGGGAGGACTGAAGCTTTCTTT
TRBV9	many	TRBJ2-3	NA	CASSVDFFGGQYF	TGTGCCAGCAGCGTAGACTTCTTCGGGGGGCAGTATTTT
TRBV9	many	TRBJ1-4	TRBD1	CASSALTGGGSTNEKLFF	TGTGCCAGCAGCGCGCTTACAGGGGGCGGTTCTACTAATGAAAAACTGTTTTTT
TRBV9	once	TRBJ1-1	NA	CASSSSPEDTEAFF	TGTGCCAGTAGCTCCTCCCCGGAGGACACTGAAGCTTTCTTT
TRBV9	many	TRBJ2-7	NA	CASSVAPGVAYEQYF	TGTGCCAGCAGCGTAGCTCCGGGGGTGGCCTACGAGCAGTACTTC
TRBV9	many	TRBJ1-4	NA	CASNPGDANEKLFF	TGTGCCAGCAACCCAGGGGACGCTAATGAAAAACTGTTTTTT
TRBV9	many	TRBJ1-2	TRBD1	CASSVDGTGVYGYTF	TGTGCCAGCAGCGTAGACGGGACAGGGGTGTATGGCTACACCTTC
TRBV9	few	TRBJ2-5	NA	CASKGGGPQETQYF	TGTGCCAGCAAAGGGGGGGGTCCTCAAGAGACCCAGTACTTC
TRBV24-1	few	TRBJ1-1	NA	CAASYLLTISGSGGLNTEAFF	TGTGCGGCCAGTTATTTGCTTACTATTTCAGGATCAGGTGGGTTGAACACTGAAGCTTTCTTT
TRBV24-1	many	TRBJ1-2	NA	CATSDLLKEPNYGYTF	TGTGCCACCAGTGATTTGCTGAAAGAACCTAACTATGGCTACACCTTC
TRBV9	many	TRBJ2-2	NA	CASSRGMDGELFF	TGTGCCAGCTCCAGGGGTATGGACGGGGAGCTGTTTTTT
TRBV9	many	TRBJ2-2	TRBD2	CASSGEGGDTGELFF	TGTGCCAGCAGCGGCGAGGGAGGGGACACCGGGGAGCTGTTTTTT
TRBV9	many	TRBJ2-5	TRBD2	CASSSGLAGGQETQYF	TGTGCCAGCAGCTCCGGACTAGCGGGGGGCCAAGAGACCCAGTACTTC
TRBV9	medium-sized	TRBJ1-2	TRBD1	CASSYLGQDYGYTF	TGTGCCAGCAGCTATCTTGGACAGGACTATGGCTACACCTTC
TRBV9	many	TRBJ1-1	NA	CASSVSSDLNTEAFF	TGTGCCAGCAGCGTAAGTTCAGACCTGAACACTGAAGCTTTCTTT
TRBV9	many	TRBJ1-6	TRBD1	CASSAFTGGNSPLHF	TGTGCCAGCAGCGCCTTTACAGGGGGAAATTCACCCCTCCACTTT
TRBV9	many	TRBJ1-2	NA	CASSLTRGSHIYGYTF	TGTGCCAGCAGCCTAACCCGGGGCAGCCACATCTATGGCTACACCTTC
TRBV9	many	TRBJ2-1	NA	CASSVDPGGVVEQFF	TGTGCCAGCAGCGTAGACCCCGGGGGAGTGGTTGAGCAGTTCTTC
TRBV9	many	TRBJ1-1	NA	CASNKGWNTEAFF	TGTGCCAGCAACAAGGGGTGGAACACTGAAGCTTTCTTT
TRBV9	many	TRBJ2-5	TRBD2	CASSVDIGREETQYF	TGTGCCAGCAGCGTAGATATAGGGAGGGAAGAGACCCAGTACTTC
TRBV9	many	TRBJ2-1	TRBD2	CASGTSGRYNEQFF	TGTGCCAGCGGGACTAGCGGGCGTTACAATGAGCAGTTCTTC
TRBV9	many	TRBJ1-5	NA	CASSVGQIPNQPQHF	TGTGCCAGCAGCGTAGGGCAGATACCCAATCAGCCCCAGCATTTT
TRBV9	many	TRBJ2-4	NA	CASSGRGDFENIQHF	TGTGCCAGCAGCGGAAGGGGGGACTTCGAAAACATTCAGCACTTC
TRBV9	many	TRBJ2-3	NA	CASSQVLTSTDTQYF	TGTGCCAGCAGCCAAGTGCTGACAAGCACAGATACGCAGTATTTT
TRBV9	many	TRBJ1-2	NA	CASGAGGYTF	TGTGCCAGCGGAGCGGGTGGCTACACCTTC
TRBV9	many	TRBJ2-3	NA	CASSALLITDTQYF	TGTGCCAGCAGCGCACTCCTAATCACAGATACGCAGTATTTT
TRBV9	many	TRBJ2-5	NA	CASSLRALSEETQYF	TGTGCCAGCAGCTTGAGGGCCCTAAGCGAAGAGACCCAGTACTTC
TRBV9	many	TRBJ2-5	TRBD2	CASSVSPGLAGAQYQETQYF	TGTGCCAGCAGCGTATCGCCTGGACTAGCGGGGGCCCAGTACCAAGAGACCCAGTACTTC
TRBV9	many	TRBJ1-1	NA	CASSPGHLNTEAFF	TGTGCCAGCAGCCCTGGACACTTGAACACTGAAGCTTTCTTT
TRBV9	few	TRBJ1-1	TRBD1	CASSATQGAYVEAFF	TGTGCCAGCAGCGCAACACAGGGGGCTTATGTGGAAGCTTTCTTT
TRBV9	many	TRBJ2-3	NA	CASSSPGDTQYF	TGTGCCAGCAGCTCCCCGGGAGATACGCAGTATTTT
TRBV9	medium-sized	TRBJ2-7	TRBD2	CASSRTSGGFYEQYF	TGTGCCAGCAGCCGGACTAGCGGGGGTTTCTACGAGCAGTACTTC
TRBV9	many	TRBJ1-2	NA	CASSVAAGENYGYTF	TGTGCCAGCAGCGTAGCGGCAGGAGAGAACTATGGCTACACCTTC
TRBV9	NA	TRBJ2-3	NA	CASSTDDTQYF	TGTGCCAGCTCGACCGATGATACGCAGTATTTT
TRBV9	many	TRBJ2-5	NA	CASSAAPGRYQETQYF	TGTGCCAGCAGCGCCGCTCCGGGTCGTTACCAAGAGACCCAGTACTTC